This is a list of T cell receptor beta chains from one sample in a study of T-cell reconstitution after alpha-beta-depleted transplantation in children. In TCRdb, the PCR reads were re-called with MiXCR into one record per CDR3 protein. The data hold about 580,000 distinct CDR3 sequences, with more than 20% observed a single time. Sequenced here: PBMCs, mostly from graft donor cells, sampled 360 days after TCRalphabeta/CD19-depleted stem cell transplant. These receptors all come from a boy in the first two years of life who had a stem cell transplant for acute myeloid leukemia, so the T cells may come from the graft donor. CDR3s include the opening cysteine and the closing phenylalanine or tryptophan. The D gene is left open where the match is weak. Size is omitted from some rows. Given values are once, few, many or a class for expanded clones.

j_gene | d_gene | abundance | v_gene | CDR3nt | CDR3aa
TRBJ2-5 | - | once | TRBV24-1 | TGTGCCACCCGGCGGGGGCAAACAAGGGAGACCCAGTACTTC | CATRRGQTRETQYF
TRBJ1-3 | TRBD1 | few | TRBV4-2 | TGTGCCAGCAGCCAGGTGACAGGGGGCAACGGAAACACCATATATTTT | CASSQVTGGNGNTIYF
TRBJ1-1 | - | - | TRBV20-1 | TGCAGTGCTAGAGGGCGGTACACCCGTGAAGCTTTCTTT | CSARGRYTREAFF
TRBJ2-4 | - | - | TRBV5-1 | TGCGCCAGCAGCCTGACGGACAGTAAAAACATTCAGTACTTC | CASSLTDSKNIQYF
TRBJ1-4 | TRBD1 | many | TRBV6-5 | TGTGCCAGCAGTCCCGGGACAGTTGCTTGGGGAGAAAAACTGTTTTTT | CASSPGTVAWGEKLFF
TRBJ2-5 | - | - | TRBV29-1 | TGCAGCTTCCGGACTATCCAAGAGACCCAGTACTTC | CSFRTIQETQYF
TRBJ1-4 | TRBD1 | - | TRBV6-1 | TGTGCCAGCAGCCAGGGGCCACCGGACAGGGCGAGAGAAAAACTGTTTTTT | CASSQGPPDRAREKLFF
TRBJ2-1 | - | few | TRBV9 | TGTGCCAGCAGCCCTCTCAGCGGGTCCCCCTACAATGAGCAGTTCTTC | CASSPLSGSPYNEQFF
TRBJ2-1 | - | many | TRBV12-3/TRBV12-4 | TGTGCCAGCTGGGTCCCCTACAATGAGCAGTTCTTC | CASWVPYNEQFF
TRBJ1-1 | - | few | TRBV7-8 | TGTGCCAGCAGCTTGGGATTCGAGGGTATGAACACTGAAGCTTTCTTT | CASSLGFEGMNTEAFF
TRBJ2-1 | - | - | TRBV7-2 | TGTGCCAGCAGCTTATTTCCGGGATTGGTCAATGAGCAGTTCTTC | CASSLFPGLVNEQFF
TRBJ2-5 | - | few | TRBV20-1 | TGCAGTGCTCCACCCATGGGCTTTCAAGAGACCCAGTACTTC | CSAPPMGFQETQYF
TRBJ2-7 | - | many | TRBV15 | TGTGCCACCAGCAGAGGGGGATTTTCCTACGAGCAGTACTTC | CATSRGGFSYEQYF
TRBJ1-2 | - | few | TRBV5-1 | TGCGCCAGCAGCCCGACGGGGGGCACCTATGGCTACACCTTC | CASSPTGGTYGYTF
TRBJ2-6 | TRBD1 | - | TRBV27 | TGTGCCAGCAGTTTCCTGGGACAGGTACTCTCTGGGGCCAACGTCCTGACTTTC | CASSFLGQVLSGANVLTF
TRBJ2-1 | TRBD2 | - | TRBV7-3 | TGTGCCAGCAGCTTTAGCGGGGGGCCCGATGAGCAGTTCTTC | CASSFSGGPDEQFF
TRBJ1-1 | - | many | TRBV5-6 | TGTGCCAGCAGCTTGGATAGGGGATGGGGGAACACTGAAGCTTTCTTT | CASSLDRGWGNTEAFF
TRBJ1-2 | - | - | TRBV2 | TGTGCCAGCAGTTTGCCCATCGCAACACTAGGGGATCGGGACGGCTACACCTTC | CASSLPIATLGDRDGYTF
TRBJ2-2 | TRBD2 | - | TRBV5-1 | TGCGCCAGACGGACTAGCGGGGGCTCGAACACCGGGGAGCTGTTTTTT | CARRTSGGSNTGELFF
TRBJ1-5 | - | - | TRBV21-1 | TGTGCCAGCAGCAAAGTCGGCCCGTCGGGGAGTCAGCCCCAGCATTTT | CASSKVGPSGSQPQHF
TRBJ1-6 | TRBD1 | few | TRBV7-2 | TGTGCCAGCAGCTTAAGGGACAGGCGTTTGTCACCCCTCCACTTT | CASSLRDRRLSPLHF
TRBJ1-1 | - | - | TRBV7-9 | TGTGCCAGCAGCCGGGACGTCGAACACCGCATGAACACTGAAGCTTTCTTT | CASSRDVEHRMNTEAFF
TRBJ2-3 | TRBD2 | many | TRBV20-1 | TGCAGTGCTAGAGGCGCTAGCGGGGGCACAGATACGCAGTATTTT | CSARGASGGTDTQYF
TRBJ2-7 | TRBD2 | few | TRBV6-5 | TGTGCCAGCAGTCCCGGACTAGCGGGGGGTCGTGCCTACGAGCAGTACTTC | CASSPGLAGGRAYEQYF
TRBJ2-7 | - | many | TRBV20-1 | TGCAGTGCTAGAGATCCCACCATCTACGAGCAGTACTTC | CSARDPTIYEQYF
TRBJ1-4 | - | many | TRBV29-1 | TGCAGCGGGATGGGTTGGGATGAAAAACTGTTTTTT | CSGMGWDEKLFF
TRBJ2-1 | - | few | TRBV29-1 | TGCAGCGTTGAAGCACCTATCCGAAGCTCCTACAATGAGCAGTTCTTC | CSVEAPIRSSYNEQFF
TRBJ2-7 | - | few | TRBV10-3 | TGTGCCATCGCGGTGGAGGCCGGATCCTACGAGCAGTACTTC | CAIAVEAGSYEQYF
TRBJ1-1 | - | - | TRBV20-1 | TGCAGTGCTAGTACAGCGAACACTGAAGCTTTCTTT | CSASTANTEAFF
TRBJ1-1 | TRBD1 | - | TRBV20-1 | TGCAGTGCCGTTCCAGGGGGGAACACTGAAGCTTTCTTT | CSAVPGGNTEAFF
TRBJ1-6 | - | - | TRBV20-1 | TGCAGTGCTAGAGGTGGGAGGGACGGCGGTTCACCCCTCCACTTT | CSARGGRDGGSPLHF
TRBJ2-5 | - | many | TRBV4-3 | TGCGCCAGCAGCCAAAGTGGCAGGGAGAGAGAGACCCAGTACTTC | CASSQSGRERETQYF
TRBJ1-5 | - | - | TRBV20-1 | TGCAGTGCTATCGGGACGAGAAATCAGCCCCAGCATTTT | CSAIGTRNQPQHF
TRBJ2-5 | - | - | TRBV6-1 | TGTGCCAGCACCCTAAGGGGGCTAGCGGAAGAGACCCAGTACTTC | CASTLRGLAEETQYF
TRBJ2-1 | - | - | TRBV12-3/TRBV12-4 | TGTGCCAGCAGTTTTATCCGGGGGAATGAGCAGTTCTTC | CASSFIRGNEQFF
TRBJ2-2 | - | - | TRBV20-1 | TGCAGTGCTAGGTGGCGGCAGGGGACCGCCGGGGAGCTGTTTTTT | CSARWRQGTAGELFF
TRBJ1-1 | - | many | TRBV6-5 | TGTGCCAGCAGGTCGGGACACACTAACACTGAAGCTTTCTTT | CASRSGHTNTEAFF
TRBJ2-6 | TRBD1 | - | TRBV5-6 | TGTGCCAGCAGCCCTCCCTCGGGACAGTTAGGGTCTGGGGCCAACGTCCTGACTTTC | CASSPPSGQLGSGANVLTF
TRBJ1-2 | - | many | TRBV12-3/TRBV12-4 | TGTGCCAGCAGTTTAAAACGGCACTATGGCTACACCTTC | CASSLKRHYGYTF
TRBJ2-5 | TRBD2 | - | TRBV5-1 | TGCGCCAGCAGAGGAGGGAGGGCCGCGGAGACCCAGTACTTC | CASRGGRAAETQYF
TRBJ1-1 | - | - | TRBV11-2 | TGTGCCAGCAGCTTAGGAGGGGTAATGAACACTGAAGCTTTCTTT | CASSLGGVMNTEAFF
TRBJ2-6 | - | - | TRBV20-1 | TGCAGTGCCGGAGGGCAGGCACAGGCTGGGGCCAACGTCCTGACTTTC | CSAGGQAQAGANVLTF
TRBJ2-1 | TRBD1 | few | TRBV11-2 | TGTGCCAGCAGCTTAAGGGGACAGGGAACGCACAATGAGCAGTTCTTC | CASSLRGQGTHNEQFF
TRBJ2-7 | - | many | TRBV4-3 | TGCGCCAGCAGCCAAGACGGGGGACCCTACGAGCAGTACTTC | CASSQDGGPYEQYF
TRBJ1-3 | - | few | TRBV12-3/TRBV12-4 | TGTGCCAGCAGTTTATCCGCTCCAGGAAACACCATATATTTT | CASSLSAPGNTIYF